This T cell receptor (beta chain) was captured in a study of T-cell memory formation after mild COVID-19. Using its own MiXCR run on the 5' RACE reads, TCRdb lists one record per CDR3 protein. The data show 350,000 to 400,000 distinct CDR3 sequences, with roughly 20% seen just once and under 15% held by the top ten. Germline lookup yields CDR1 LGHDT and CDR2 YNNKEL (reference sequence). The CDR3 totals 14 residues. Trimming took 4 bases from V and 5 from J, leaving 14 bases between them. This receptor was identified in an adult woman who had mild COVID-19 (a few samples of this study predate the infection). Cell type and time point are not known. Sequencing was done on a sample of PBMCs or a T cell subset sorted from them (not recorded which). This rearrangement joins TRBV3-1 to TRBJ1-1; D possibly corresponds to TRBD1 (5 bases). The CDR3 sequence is CASSRGVAETEAFF. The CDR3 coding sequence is TGTGCCAGCAGCCGGGGGGTGGCGGAAACTGAAGCTTTCTTT.